These 10 T cell receptor beta chains originate from one sample sequenced in a study of identical twins. TCRdb recomputed calls from the 5' RACE reads with MiXCR, one row per CDR3 protein. The table lists some 690,000 distinct CDR3 sequences, 21% of them singletons. These data were also filed under a second study, of T cells expressing NK-cell markers.

Sample: PBMCs. The receptors derive from a woman in her late teens or twenties in good health.

This clonotype occurred many times. The rearrangement joins TRBV12-3 or TRBV12-4 to TRBJ2-4; 7 bases align to TRBD1. The V segment lost 5 bases and the J segment 0 bases; nucleotides outside the gene matches: 7. The CDR3 has 16 residues. In DNA, the CDR3 is TGTGCCAGCAGTCCTTACAGGGGCCTAGCCAAAAACATTCAGTACTTC. Residues: CASSPYRGLAKNIQYF.

The chain carries TRBV4-2 and TRBJ2-1; D uncertain. The V gene's germline CDR1 is LGHNA and CDR2 YNFKEQ. V was pared by 0 bases and J by 1 base, with 7 bases between. The CDR3 totals 15 residues. For the CDR3, the DNA is TGTGCCAGCAGCCAAGAAAGGAATTCCTACAATGAGCAGTTCTTC. It encodes CASSQERNSYNEQFF.

The table lists this clonotype with a few counts. This sequence joins TRBV20-1 and TRBJ2-1; a weak D match, TRBD2 (5 bases). V was clipped by 3 bases and J by 10 bases, with 19 bases between them. Germline V gives CDR1 DFQATT, CDR2 SNEGSKA (reference sequence). The CDR3 runs to 14 residues. The CDR3 sequence: CSASLPFTSGEQFF. In DNA form, the CDR3 reads TGCAGTGCTAGTCTCCCTTTTACCTCGGGAGAGCAGTTCTTC.

The table lists this clonotype with many counts. The rearrangement joins TRBV10-3 to TRBJ2-7; 8 bases align to TRBD2. The germline gives CDR1 ENHRY, CDR2 SYGVKD. Unmatched junction bases numbered 16, after V lost 10 bases and J lost 5 bases. This CDR3 region has 15 residues. This CDR3 reads CATRSPAGGENEQYF. CDR3 DNA: TGTGCCACCCGATCCCCCGCGGGAGGAGAAAACGAGCAGTACTTC.

This clonotype was detected only a few times. The chain is built from TRBV10-1 and TRBJ2-2; unclear D gene. V lost 0 bases, J lost 1 base, and 3 bases lay in between. Germline CDR1 reads WNHNN; CDR2 reads SYGVQD (reference sequence). This CDR3 is 14 amino acids long. This CDR3 reads CASSESLNTGELFF. The DNA of the CDR3 is TGCGCCAGCAGTGAGTCTCTGAACACCGGGGAGCTGTTTTTT.

This clonotype came up many times. The chain combines TRBV12-3 or TRBV12-4 with TRBJ2-5, with D perhaps matching TRBD2 (5 bases). The CDR3 is 14 residues long. Trimming shortened V by 3 bases and J by 5 bases, and 13 bases separated the two germline ends. CDR3 amino acids: CASSFSDYGETQYF. The CDR3 DNA sequence: TGTGCCAGCAGTTTCTCCGACTATGGGGAGACCCAGTACTTC.

The rearrangement joins TRBV28 to TRBJ2-7; D is undetermined. Germline CDR1 is MDHEN and CDR2 is SYDVKM. Trimming took off 0 bases at V and 7 bases at J, with 16 bases between the two ends. The CDR3 length is 15 residues. DNA of the CDR3: TGTGCCAGCAGTTTATGGCAGTCCTACGAAAGGGAGCAGTACTTC. Translated: CASSLWQSYEREQYF.

The chain has TRBV20-1 and TRBJ1-5, with D unresolved. There are 16 residues in the CDR3. V was trimmed by 0 bases and J by 7 bases, leaving 19 bases between them. The germline V gene encodes CDR1 DFQATT and CDR2 SNEGSKA (reference sequence). The CDR3 region has the DNA TGCAGTGCTAGAGATCCGGACGGCCGATCCGGGCAGCCCCAGCATTTT. Its protein product is CSARDPDGRSGQPQHF.

The rearrangement uses TRBV6-6 and TRBJ2-1; D is possibly TRBD1 or TRBD2 (5 bases each). V was cut by 6 bases and J by 10 bases, with 16 bases left in between. Germline V lookup: CDR1 MNHNY, CDR2 SVGAGI (reference sequence). The CDR3 sequence is 13 residues long. This CDR3 reads CASSLRGAREQFF. In DNA form, the CDR3 reads TGTGCCAGCAGCCTGAGAGGGGCAAGAGAGCAGTTCTTC.

In its sample, this clonotype was seen many times. V and J are TRBV9 and TRBJ2-2; D gene unclear. Trimming took 1 base from V and 5 from J, leaving 3 bases between them. The germline V gene encodes CDR1 SGDLS and CDR2 YYNGEE. The CDR3 sequence is 12 residues long. The CDR3, as DNA: TGTGCCAGCAGCGTATATACCGGGGAGCTGTTTTTT. It encodes CASSVYTGELFF.